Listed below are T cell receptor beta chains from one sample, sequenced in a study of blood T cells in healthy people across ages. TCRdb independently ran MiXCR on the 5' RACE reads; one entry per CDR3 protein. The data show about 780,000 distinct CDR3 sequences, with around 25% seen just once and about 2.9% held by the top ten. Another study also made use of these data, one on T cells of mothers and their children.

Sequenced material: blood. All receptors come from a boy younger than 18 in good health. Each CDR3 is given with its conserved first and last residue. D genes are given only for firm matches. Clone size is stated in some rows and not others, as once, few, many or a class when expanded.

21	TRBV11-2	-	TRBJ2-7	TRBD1	TGTGCCAGCAGCTTAATCGTGGGCGGACAGGGGCCCTCCCTAACCTCCTACGAGCAGTACTTC	CASSLIVGGQGPSLTSYEQYF
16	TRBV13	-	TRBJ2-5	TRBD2	TGTGCCAGCAGCTTCCGAGGACTAGCGCATTCAGAGGCCCAGTACTTC	CASSFRGLAHSEAQYF
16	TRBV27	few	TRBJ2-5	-	TGTGCCAGCAGTCCCCTGACAGGAAAGACCCAAGAGACCCAGTACTTC	CASSPLTGKTQETQYF
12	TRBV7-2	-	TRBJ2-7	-	TGTGCCAGCAGCTTAGCGCGAACCGAGCAGTACTTC	CASSLARTEQYF
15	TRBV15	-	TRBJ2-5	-	TGTGCCACCAGCAGAGATCACTCCTCCCAAGAGACCCAGTACTTC	CATSRDHSSQETQYF
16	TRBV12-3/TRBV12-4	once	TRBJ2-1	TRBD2	TGTGCCAGCACACCCACTGGCGGGGGGCCTTACAATGAGCAGTTCTTC	CASTPTGGGPYNEQFF
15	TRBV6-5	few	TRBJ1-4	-	TGTGCCAGCATTAGGACGGGCTCAACTAATGAAAAACTGTTTTTT	CASIRTGSTNEKLFF
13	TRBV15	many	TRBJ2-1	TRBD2	TGTGCCACCAGCCTGTGGCTAGCGGGTGAGCAGTTCTTC	CATSLWLAGEQFF
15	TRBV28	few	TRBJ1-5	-	TGTGCCAGCACCCAGGGAGGGTACCGCAATCAGCCCCAGCATTTT	CASTQGGYRNQPQHF
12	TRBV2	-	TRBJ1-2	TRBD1	TGTGCCAGCAGTGGGACAGGGGCCGGCTACACCTTC	CASSGTGAGYTF
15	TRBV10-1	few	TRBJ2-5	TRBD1	TGCGCCAGCAGTGATCCGTCGGCAGGGGGAGAGACCCAGTACTTC	CASSDPSAGGETQYF
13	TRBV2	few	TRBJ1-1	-	TGTGCCAGCAGGCAACAGTCGAACACTGAAGCTTTCTTT	CASRQQSNTEAFF
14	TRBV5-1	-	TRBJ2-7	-	TGCGCCAGCAGAAGCCAGCCAGGCACCTACGAGCAGTACTTC	CASRSQPGTYEQYF
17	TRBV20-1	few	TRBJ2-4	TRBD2	TGCAGTGCTAGACCCCCAGGTAGCGGGTTAACCAAAAACATTCAGTACTTC	CSARPPGSGLTKNIQYF
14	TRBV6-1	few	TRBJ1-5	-	TGTGCCAGCAGTGGACGGCAGGCCGGCTGGCCCCAGCATTTT	CASSGRQAGWPQHF
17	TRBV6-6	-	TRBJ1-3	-	TGTGCCAGCAGTTACTCGTCGACAGCACACTCTGGAAACACCATATATTTT	CASSYSSTAHSGNTIYF
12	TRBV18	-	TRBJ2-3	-	TGTGCCAGCTCACCACAGAAAGATACGCAGTATTTT	CASSPQKDTQYF
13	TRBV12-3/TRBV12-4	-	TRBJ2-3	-	TGTGCCAGCAGCAATGTCAGCGCAGATACGCAGTATTTT	CASSNVSADTQYF
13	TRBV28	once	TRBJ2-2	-	TGTGCCAGCAGTAACACTAACACCGGGGAGCTGTTTTTT	CASSNTNTGELFF
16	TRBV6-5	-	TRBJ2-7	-	TGTGCCAGCAGTTATCCCGGACGGCTGAGCTCCTACGAGCAGTACTTC	CASSYPGRLSSYEQYF
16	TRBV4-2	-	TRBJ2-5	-	TGTGCCAGCAGCCAAGAAAGAGGGGGGGGGCAAGAGACCCAGTACTTC	CASSQERGGGQETQYF
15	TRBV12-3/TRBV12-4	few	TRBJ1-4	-	TGTGCCAGCAGTTCCGTGGGGGGTGAGAATGAAAAACTGTTTTTT	CASSSVGGENEKLFF
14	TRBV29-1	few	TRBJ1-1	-	TGCAGCACTGTGGGGGAAGGCCGGGGCACTGAAGCTTTCTTT	CSTVGEGRGTEAFF
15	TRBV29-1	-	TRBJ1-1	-	TGCAGCGTTGAGGCAGGGAGGTTCACGAACACTGAAGCTTTCTTT	CSVEAGRFTNTEAFF
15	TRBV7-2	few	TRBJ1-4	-	TGTGCCAGCAGCGGAACAGGGTTGTCTAATGAAAAACTGTTTTTT	CASSGTGLSNEKLFF
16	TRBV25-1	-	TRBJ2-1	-	TGTGCCAGCAGTGATCCTATTAGCGGTTACTACAATGAGCAGTTCTTC	CASSDPISGYYNEQFF
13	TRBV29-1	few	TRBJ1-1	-	TGCAGCGGCCTTCAAGGTCCCAACACTGAAGCTTTCTTT	CSGLQGPNTEAFF
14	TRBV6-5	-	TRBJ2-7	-	TGTGCCAGCAGTCCGCATGGGACAACCTACGAGCAGTACTTC	CASSPHGTTYEQYF
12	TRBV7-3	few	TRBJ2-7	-	TGTGCCAGCAGCAGGGACAACCACGAGCAGTACTTC	CASSRDNHEQYF
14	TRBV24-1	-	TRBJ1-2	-	TGTGCCACCAGTTCCTCCGGCCCCGCTCGGGGCTACACCTTC	CATSSSGPARGYTF
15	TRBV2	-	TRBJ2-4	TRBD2	TGTGCCAGCAGCGATAGGACTAGCCAGGGGAACATTCAGTACTTC	CASSDRTSQGNIQYF
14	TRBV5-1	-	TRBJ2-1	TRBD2	TGCGCCAGCTGGACTAGCGGGGGGACCAATGAGCAGTTCTTC	CASWTSGGTNEQFF
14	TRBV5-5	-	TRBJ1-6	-	TGTGCCAGCAGCCTAACGGACAGCTACTCACCCCTCCACTTT	CASSLTDSYSPLHF
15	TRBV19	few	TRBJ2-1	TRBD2	TGTGCCAGTAGTATAGGGCGGGGGACCTACAATGAGCAGTTCTTC	CASSIGRGTYNEQFF
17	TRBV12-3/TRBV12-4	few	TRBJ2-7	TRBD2	TGTGCCAGCAGTTTAGGCCCTAGACGCGGGGGGGACTACGAGCAGTACTTC	CASSLGPRRGGDYEQYF
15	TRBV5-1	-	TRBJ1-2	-	TGCGCCAGCAGCTTGGCCGGCAGCCTTAACTATGGCTACACCTTC	CASSLAGSLNYGYTF
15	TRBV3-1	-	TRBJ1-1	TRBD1	TGTGCCAGCAGCCAAGAGAACAGGGGGCTTGGTGAAGCTTTCTTT	CASSQENRGLGEAFF
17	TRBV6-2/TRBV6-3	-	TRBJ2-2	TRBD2	TGTGCCAGCAGTTACTCACTAGCGGGGGGATACACCGGGGAGCTGTTTTTT	CASSYSLAGGYTGELFF
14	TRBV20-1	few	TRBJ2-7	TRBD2	TGCAGTGCTAGTTCACCCCCGAGCGGGGCCGAGCAGTACTTC	CSASSPPSGAEQYF
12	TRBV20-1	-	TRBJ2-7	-	TGCAGTGCGCCGACCGACAGCTACGAGCAGTACTTC	CSAPTDSYEQYF
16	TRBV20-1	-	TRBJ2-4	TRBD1	TGCAGTGCTCGGAGAGGGGTGGGAAGGGGGCCCAACATTCAGTACTTC	CSARRGVGRGPNIQYF
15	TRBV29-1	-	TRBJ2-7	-	TGCAGCGTTGAAGAAAATGGAAAGAACTCCTACGAGCAGTACTTC	CSVEENGKNSYEQYF
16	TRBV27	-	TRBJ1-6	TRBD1	TGTGCCAGCAGTTCCGCCGGGACAGGGGGCAATTCACCCCTCCACTTT	CASSSAGTGGNSPLHF
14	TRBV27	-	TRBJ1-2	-	TGTGCCAGCAGTTTGGGTCAGGACCCCTATGGCTACACCTTC	CASSLGQDPYGYTF
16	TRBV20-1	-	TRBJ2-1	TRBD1	TGCAGTGGGATAGACAGGGTCCAAAACTCCTACAATGAGCAGTTCTTC	CSGIDRVQNSYNEQFF
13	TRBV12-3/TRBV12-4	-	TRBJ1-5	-	TGTGCCAGCAGTTTGCGGGAAAATCAGCCCCAGCATTTT	CASSLRENQPQHF
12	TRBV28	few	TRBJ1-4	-	TGTGCCAGCAGTTTATTTAATGAAAAACTGTTTTTT	CASSLFNEKLFF
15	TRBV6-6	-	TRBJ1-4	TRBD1	TGTGCCAGCAGCGCCCGGGACAGAGAAAATGAAAAACTGTTTTTT	CASSARDRENEKLFF
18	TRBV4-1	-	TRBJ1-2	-	TGCGCCAGCAGCCACCCCCGTGAAAAGACCAGATCCAGCTATGGCTACACCTTC	CASSHPREKTRSSYGYTF
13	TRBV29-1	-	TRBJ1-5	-	TGCAGCGCCTGGACGGGCAACAATCAGCCCCAGCATTTT	CSAWTGNNQPQHF
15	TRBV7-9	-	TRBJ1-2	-	TGTGCCAGCAGCATAGCGGGGCAGGGGAACTATGGCTACACCTTC	CASSIAGQGNYGYTF
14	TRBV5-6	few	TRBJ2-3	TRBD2	TGTGCCAGCAGCACAGCGGGGGGGCCCCGTACGCAGTATTTT	CASSTAGGPRTQYF
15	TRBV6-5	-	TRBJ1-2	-	TGTGCCAGCAGTTACACTCAAGGGCTTAACTATGGCTACACCTTC	CASSYTQGLNYGYTF